This entry lists 14 T cell receptor beta chains sequenced from one sample in a study of blood T cell repertoires in COVID-19. The method was immunoSEQ multiplex PCR; TCRdb's version includes in-frame clones alone and lacks a portion of them. The sample holds tens of thousands of clones; 83% are singletons and the top ten take less than 55%. Sequenced material: peripheral blood. These receptors were obtained from an elderly woman with active or convalescent COVID-19.

The gene calls are TRBV5-4 and TRBJ2-7; no definite D call. The V end was cut by 0 bases, the J end by 2 bases, with 15 bases between. The length of the CDR3 is 16 residues. CDR1 is SGHNT, CDR2 YYREEE, per germline (reference sequence). This chain's CDR3 is CASSLVGSTRTYEQYF. CDR3 DNA sequence: TGTGCCAGCAGCTTGGTTGGTTCAACCAGAACCTACGAGCAGTACTTC.

This chain connects TRBV5-8 to TRBJ1-3, with 8 nucleotides matching TRBD1. The CDR3 is 17 residues long. Trimming removed 5 bases from V and 8 bases from J; junction bases left unmatched: 18. Germline V gene lookup returns CDR1 SGHTS and CDR2 YDEGEE. This CDR3 reads CASSKVTGGKVSDTIYF. CDR3 coding DNA: TGTGCCAGCAGTAAAGTTACAGGGGGAAAAGTTTCGGACACCATATATTTT.

This chain links TRBV7-9 with TRBJ1-1; D is undetermined. This CDR3 comprises 13 residues. V was cut by 5 bases and J by 2 bases, with 9 bases left in between. Germline V gives CDR1 SEHNR, CDR2 FQNEAQ (reference sequence). The CDR3 sequence is CASSPDTNTEAFF. In nucleotides, the CDR3 is TGTGCCAGCAGCCCCGACACTAACACTGAAGCTTTCTTT.

The CDR3 protein is CAISETEQGASEAFF. In DNA form, the CDR3 reads TGTGCCATCAGTGAGACAGAACAGGGGGCTAGTGAAGCTTTCTTT. This chain connects TRBV10-3 to TRBJ1-1; 9 bases fit TRBD1. CDR3 length equals 15 residues. Germline values: CDR1 ENHRY, CDR2 SYGVKD. Trimming at V came to 2 bases and at J to 7 bases, leaving 8 bases not matched to a gene.

The chain has TRBV6-5 and TRBJ1-2, with 7 bases identical to TRBD1. The V gene end was trimmed by 2 bases and the J gene end by 4 bases; junction bases not matched to a gene: 4. Germline CDR1 reads MNHEY; CDR2 reads SVGAGI. The CDR3 runs to 14 residues. CDR3 protein: CASSYNRGSYGYTF. The CDR3, as DNA: TGTGCCAGCAGTTACAACAGGGGAAGCTATGGCTACACCTTC.

This clone was picked up a small number of times. This chain connects TRBV11-2 to TRBJ2-2; D remains ambiguous. The CDR3 runs to 15 residues. Germline CDR1 is SGHAT and CDR2 is FQNNGV. The V end was cut by 5 bases, the J end by 4 bases, with 14 bases between. The CDR3 spells CASSLEASPTGELFF. The CDR3 bases are TGTGCCAGCAGCCTCGAGGCCAGCCCCACCGGGGAGCTGTTTTTT.

The chain joins TRBV6-2 or TRBV6-3 to TRBJ1-2; maybe TRBD1 (6 bases). The CDR3 sequence is 15 residues long. Between the trimmed V and J ends, which lost 0 bases and 4 bases, there was a span of 12 bases. Germline CDR1 is MNHEY and CDR2 is SVGEGT. This chain's CDR3 is CASSYSIAGAYGYTF. The CDR3 DNA reads TGTGCCAGCAGTTACTCGATCGCGGGGGCCTATGGCTACACCTTC.

V gene TRBV7-2 combines with J gene TRBJ1-1; no reliable D call. The CDR3 loop spans 14 amino acids. V was shortened by 2 bases and J by 4 bases, with 11 bases between the two germline ends. Germline V lookup: CDR1 SGHTA, CDR2 FQGNSA. CDR3 region: CASSLNFGSTEAFF. CDR3 sequence (DNA): TGTGCCAGCAGCTTAAATTTTGGGAGCACTGAAGCTTTCTTT.

This clone has a handful of counts. V is TRBV27 and J is TRBJ1-2; no reliable D call. This CDR3 is built from 12 residues. Germline CDR1 is MNHEY and CDR2 is SMNVEV (reference sequence). V gave up 8 bases and J gave up 0 bases, with 7 bases separating them. DNA for the CDR3: TGTGCCAGCGGGAGAGCTAACTATGGCTACACCTTC. Its protein product is CASGRANYGYTF.

V and J are TRBV6-1 and TRBJ1-2; 7 nucleotides agree with TRBD1. V was pared by 3 bases and J by 8 bases, with 6 bases of the junction left unmatched. The CDR3 loop spans 13 amino acids. Germline loops: CDR1 MNHNS, CDR2 SASEGT. The CDR3 is CASSETGSGGYTF. CDR3 nucleotides: TGTGCCAGCAGTGAGACAGGGTCGGGCGGCTACACCTTC.

CDR3 in DNA: TGTGCCAGCAGCAAGACTAGCGGGAACTACAATGAGCAGTTCTTC. This codes for CASSKTSGNYNEQFF. This chain connects TRBV27 to TRBJ2-1; 11 bases agree with TRBD2. From germline, CDR1 is MNHEY and CDR2 SMNVEV (reference sequence). Trimming took 6 bases from V and 3 from J; bases not matched to a gene: 4. The CDR3 extends over 15 amino acids.

J is TRBJ1-1 and V is TRBV5-1, with TRBD1 matching 7 bases. V shed 7 bases and J 0 bases; nucleotides not matched to a gene: 6. This CDR3 spans 14 amino acids. From germline, CDR1 is SGHRS and CDR2 YFSETQ. The CDR3 DNA is TGCGCCAGCGGGACGGGACAGATGAACACTGAAGCTTTCTTT. Encoded protein: CASGTGQMNTEAFF.

J is TRBJ1-1 and V is TRBV19, with D maybe TRBD1 (5 bases). V lost 3 bases and J lost 4, with 12 bases in between. This CDR3 spans 14 amino acids. In germline, CDR1 is LNHDA, CDR2 SQIVND (reference sequence). The CDR3 loop is CASSINRIGTEAFF. The CDR3 nucleotides read TGTGCCAGTAGTATCAACAGGATCGGCACTGAAGCTTTCTTT.

The chain has TRBV5-1 and TRBJ1-3, with no clear D. V gave up 0 bases and J gave up 0 bases, with 7 bases separating them. This CDR3 spans 15 amino acids. Germline-derived CDR1 and CDR2 are SGHRS and YFSETQ. The CDR3 spells CASSLDSPSGNTIYF. CDR3 coding DNA: TGCGCCAGCAGCTTGGACAGTCCCTCTGGAAACACCATATATTTT.